The rows below give T cell receptor beta chains drawn from one sample of a study of early T cells in non-severe SARS-CoV-2 infection. TCRdb re-analysed the 5' RACE reads in MiXCR, keeping a single row per CDR3 protein. The table has under 90,000 distinct CDR3 sequences, 14% seen once. Sequencing was performed on whole blood. The receptors here all came from an adult who was a healthcare worker with PCR-confirmed SARS-CoV-2 infection or an uninfected control (not recorded which). The CDR3 runs from the conserved cysteine through the conserved F or W. D genes are given only for firm matches. Expanded clones are given a class, and other clones once, few, many or no size at all.

>TRBV12-3/TRBV12-4|TRBD1|TRBJ2-2|-
TGTGCCAGCAGCCAATACAGGGGGACGAACACCGGGGAGCTGTTTTTT
CASSQYRGTNTGELFF
>TRBV20-1|-|TRBJ1-1|-
TGCAGTGCTAGTGGCGGTATCCTTTCGAACACTGAAGCTTTCTTT
CSASGGILSNTEAFF
>TRBV10-3|TRBD1|TRBJ2-4|many
TGTGCCATCAGTGCAGCGCAGGGGGCTTCGACCAAAAACATTCAGTACTTC
CAISAAQGASTKNIQYF
>TRBV6-4|TRBD2|TRBJ2-3|medium-sized
TGTGCCAGCAGTGACGCTAGCGGGGGCACAGATACGCAGTATTTT
CASSDASGGTDTQYF
>TRBV11-2|-|TRBJ2-5|few
TGTGCCAGCAGCAAGCAGGGCTCAATACAAGAGACCCAGTACTTC
CASSKQGSIQETQYF
>TRBV7-2|-|TRBJ1-6|-
TGTGCCAGCAGCTTAAGGGAGGGGCCCAATTCACCCCTCCACTTT
CASSLREGPNSPLHF
>TRBV30|-|TRBJ1-6|many
TGTGCCTGGAGTGTCACCCCCAGGTATATTAATTCGCCCCTCCACTTT
CAWSVTPRYINSPLHF
>TRBV9|TRBD1|TRBJ1-1|many
TGTGCCAGCAGCGTAGGCACAGGGGGCTTGGCTTTCTTT
CASSVGTGGLAFF
>TRBV5-1|-|TRBJ2-7|-
TGCGCCAGCAGCCCCGAGACAGGAACCTACGAGCAGTACTTC
CASSPETGTYEQYF
>TRBV5-6|TRBD1|TRBJ2-1|many
TGTGCCAGCAGCTCCCTCGGACAGGGGGCGCGGAATGAGCAGTTCTTC
CASSSLGQGARNEQFF
>TRBV4-2|-|TRBJ2-2|-
TGTGCCAGCAGCCAAGCTAGCGAGACCGGGGAGCTGTTTTTT
CASSQASETGELFF
>TRBV4-1|-|TRBJ2-7|-
TGCGCCAGCAGCGGAGGGAATCCCGGGGCCGGCTACGAGCAGTACTTC
CASSGGNPGAGYEQYF
>TRBV7-3|-|TRBJ2-5|few
TGTGCCAGCAGCTTGGGGCGCTGGGAGACCCAGTACTTC
CASSLGRWETQYF
>TRBV28|TRBD1|TRBJ2-3|few
TGTGCCAGCAGTTTCCCCGGGACAGGGGGGTTTCGTGCAGATACGCAGTATTTT
CASSFPGTGGFRADTQYF
>TRBV7-9|-|TRBJ1-5|many
TGTGCCAGCAGCTTATCATCGACACAACGGAATCAGCCCCAGCATTTT
CASSLSSTQRNQPQHF
>TRBV7-9|TRBD1|TRBJ1-4|few
TGTGCCAGCAGCTTAACCCCAGGACAGGGCGTGGATGAAAAACTGTTTTTT
CASSLTPGQGVDEKLFF
>TRBV11-2|TRBD2|TRBJ2-1|few
TGTGCCAGCGATTCGGGACTAGCGGGGGGGAGCTCCTACAATGAGCAGTTCTTC
CASDSGLAGGSSYNEQFF
>TRBV18|TRBD1|TRBJ1-6|-
TGTGCCAGCTCACCGCGGACAGGGGGCAATAATTCACCCCTCCACTTT
CASSPRTGGNNSPLHF
>TRBV7-3|TRBD1|TRBJ2-4|few
TGTGCCAGCAGCTTCGCAGGGGGCAACATTCAGTACTTC
CASSFAGGNIQYF
>TRBV29-1|TRBD2|TRBJ2-1|-
TGCAGCGTTGGAAGGGTCAGCGGGGGGGCCGGTTTGAATGAGCAGTTCTTC
CSVGRVSGGAGLNEQFF
>TRBV20-1|-|TRBJ1-6|-
TGCAGTGCTAGAAGCACCGGGGGAGTGGGTTCACCCCTCCACTTT
CSARSTGGVGSPLHF
>TRBV18|-|TRBJ1-6|-
TGTGCCAGCTCACCTCAGGGGCCCTCCTATAATTCACCCCTCCACTTT
CASSPQGPSYNSPLHF
>TRBV28|TRBD2|TRBJ2-1|many
TGTGCCAGCAGTCCGGGACTAGCGGGGGCCAATGAGCAGTTCTTC
CASSPGLAGANEQFF
>TRBV5-5|-|TRBJ1-1|-
TGTGCCAGCAGCTTGGTGCCCAGAATGAACACTGAAGCTTTCTTT
CASSLVPRMNTEAFF
>TRBV27|TRBD1|TRBJ1-4|few
TGTGCCAGCAGTTTTGGGACAGGGCCGATAACTAATGAAAAACTGTTTTTT
CASSFGTGPITNEKLFF
>TRBV29-1|-|TRBJ2-7|few
TGCAGCGTTGAAGCTAGGGACGAGCAGTACTTC
CSVEARDEQYF
>TRBV11-2|-|TRBJ2-5|-
TGTGCCAGCAGCTTACTATCTGGGCAAGAGACCCAGTACTTC
CASSLLSGQETQYF
>TRBV9|-|TRBJ1-4|-
TGTGCCAGCAGCGTAGCCGGTAATGAAAAACTGTTTTTT
CASSVAGNEKLFF
>TRBV12-3/TRBV12-4|-|TRBJ2-2|-
TGTGCCAGCAGCAAACGGAGTGGGGGGGCCCCCGGGGAGCTGTTTTTT
CASSKRSGGAPGELFF
>TRBV28|-|TRBJ2-7|few
TGTGCCAGCAATTCAGGGCCCTACGAGCAGTACTTC
CASNSGPYEQYF
>TRBV3-1|-|TRBJ2-4|many
TGTGCCAGCAGCCAAGATATAGCGGCGAGAAAAAACATTCAGTACTTC
CASSQDIAARKNIQYF
>TRBV6-2/TRBV6-3|-|TRBJ1-2|many
TGTGCCAGCAGTTACTCGAAAGTGGAGTCAAAAGGCTACACCTTC
CASSYSKVESKGYTF
>TRBV29-1|-|TRBJ2-3|few
TGCAGCGTTGAAGAGGGCCAGGGGCCAGATACGCAGTATTTT
CSVEEGQGPDTQYF
>TRBV6-5|TRBD1|TRBJ2-6|-
TGTGCCAGCAGTGAGACAGGGAAGGGGGCCAACGTCCTGACTTTC
CASSETGKGANVLTF
>TRBV3-1|TRBD2|TRBJ2-7|few
TGTGCCAGCAGCCCTCCGCGGGGGGGCAACTACGAGCAGTACTTC
CASSPPRGGNYEQYF
>TRBV6-5|-|TRBJ1-1|many
TGTGCCAGCAGTTACCGGACAGCTAACACTGAAGCTTTCTTT
CASSYRTANTEAFF
>TRBV20-1|-|TRBJ2-1|few
TGCAGTGCTAGAGATCCGGGCGCGGTGAGCTCCTACAATGAGCAGTTCTTC
CSARDPGAVSSYNEQFF
>TRBV5-1|-|TRBJ2-7|-
TGCGCCAGCAGCTTTTGGGAAGACGGGGGCGCCGAGCAGTACTTC
CASSFWEDGGAEQYF
>TRBV29-1|-|TRBJ2-4|-
TGCAGCGTTGTGCTCAGGGCACGGGGCAAAAACATTCAGTACTTC
CSVVLRARGKNIQYF
>TRBV29-1|-|TRBJ1-1|few
TGCAGCGTTGGTCCGAACATGAACACTGAAGCTTTCTTT
CSVGPNMNTEAFF